What follows are 14 T cell receptor beta chains derived from one specimen sequenced in a study of long-term antiretroviral therapy in people with HIV. A v3.0 immunoSEQ assay was performed at survey level. TCRdb's copy holds only in-frame clones and misses some; the assay was immunoSEQ multiplex PCR. The sample contains 20,000 to 25,000 clones, around 79% of which appear only once. The sample was unsorted PBMCs, taken 4.1 years after starting antiretroviral therapy. The origin of the receptors is a woman in her forties with HIV.

The chain uses TRBV5-8 and TRBJ2-4, with D uncertain. V was clipped by 0 bases and J by 0 bases, with 10 bases between them. The CDR3 spans 16 residues. Germline-derived CDR1 and CDR2 are SGHTS and YDEGEE. The CDR3 is CASSLVQVPAKNIQYF. The CDR3 coding sequence is TGTGCCAGCAGCTTGGTCCAGGTCCCAGCCAAAAACATTCAGTACTTC.

This chain links TRBV7-2 with TRBJ1-2, with D tentatively TRBD1 (6 bases). Germline CDR1 is SGHTA and CDR2 is FQGNSA. The ends were cut back, 1 base at V and 7 bases at J, with 10 bases in the middle. This CDR3 spans 13 amino acids. The CDR3 DNA follows: TGTGCCAGCAGCTTAGTGGGGGCGTCTGGCTACACCTTC. This translates into CASSLVGASGYTF. The full variable domain, its missing parts supplied by reference TRBV7-2 and TRBJ1-2, is GAGVSQSPSNKVTEKGKDVELRCDPISGHTALYWYRQSLGQGLEFLIYFQGNSAPDKSGLPSDRFSAERTGGSVSTLTIQRTQQEDSAVYLCASSLVGASGYTFGSGTRLTVV.

In this sample, this clone turned up once. The chain couples TRBV11-2 to TRBJ1-1; D gene unclear. Between the trimmed V and J ends, which lost 1 base and 4 bases, there was a span of 7 bases. The V gene's germline CDR1 is SGHAT and CDR2 FQNNGV. This CDR3 region has 13 residues. The CDR3 is CASSLASITEAFF. Here the CDR3 DNA reads TGTGCCAGCAGCTTAGCCAGTATCACTGAAGCTTTCTTT.

The chain employs TRBV2 and TRBJ1-6, with 11 positions matching TRBD1. Looked up from germline, CDR1 is SNHLY and CDR2 is FYNNEI. V dropped 11 bases and J dropped 7; count of bases not matched to a gene: 7. CDR3 length: 14 amino acids. In nucleotides, the CDR3 is TGTGCCGGAACGGACAGGGGGCGGAATTCACCCCTCCACTTT. Translating it yields CAGTDRGRNSPLHF.

This rearrangement joins TRBV5-6 to TRBJ2-7; D call uncertain. The germline CDR1 and CDR2 sequences are SGHDT and YYEEEE. Deletions cut 2 bases from V and 5 bases from J, with 11 bases between. This CDR3 contains 13 residues. The CDR3 nucleotides read TGTGCCAGCAGCTTTGGCACTTTTGACGAGCAGTACTTC. Protein: CASSFGTFDEQYF.

The genes are TRBV27 and TRBJ1-1; D gene unclear. Germline CDR1 is MNHEY and CDR2 is SMNVEV (reference sequence). CDR3 length: 13 residues. Trimming shortened V by 4 bases and J by 1 base, and 7 bases separated the two germline ends. The CDR3 spells CASSYLGNTEAFF. CDR3 sequence (DNA): TGTGCCAGCAGTTATCTGGGGAACACTGAAGCTTTCTTT.

The rearrangement uses TRBV9 and TRBJ2-7; D ambiguous. Trimming cost V 0 bases and J 7 bases, with 11 bases left between them. The CDR3 has 13 amino acids. CDR1 SGDLS and CDR2 YYNGEE come from the germline V gene. CDR3 nucleotide sequence: TGTGCCAGCAGCGTAGGCTGGGTCGGGGAGCAGTACTTC. Encoded protein: CASSVGWVGEQYF. Using reference TRBV9 and TRBJ2-7 for the parts outside the CDR3, the full variable domain is DSGVTQTPKHLITATGQRVTLRCSPRSGDLSVYWYQQSLDQGLQFLIQYYNGEERAKGNILERFSAQQFPDLHSELNLSSLELGDSALYFCASSVGWVGEQYFGPGTRLTVT.

With regard to this clone: Without the conserved terminal phenylalanine or tryptophan, this CDR3 likely stems from a read error. No DNA is shown, since the ends of the CDR3 on it are uncertain; the CDR3 is the one TCRdb lists. This chain joins TRBV30 and TRBJ1-1; the table names TRBD1, a call not compared with the DNA. Ends included, the CDR3 has 12 residues. Germline values: CDR1 GTSNPN, CDR2 SVGIG (reference sequence). This CDR3 reads CAWSVGTGPKKI.

The chain combines TRBV5-6 with TRBJ2-2; D is perhaps TRBD2 (5 bases). Trimming shortened V by 2 bases and J by 1 base, and 12 bases separated the two germline ends. This CDR3 is 16 amino acids long. Germline-derived CDR1 and CDR2 are SGHDT and YYEEEE. Written as DNA, the CDR3 is TGTGCCAGCAGCTTACGGTACGGGATGAACACCGGGGAGCTGTTTTTT. Translation: CASSLRYGMNTGELFF.

The chain recombines TRBV19 with TRBJ2-3; a weak D match, TRBD1 (6 bases). From germline, CDR1 is LNHDA and CDR2 SQIVND (reference sequence). This CDR3 comprises 15 residues. V lost 3 bases, J lost 6 bases, and 16 bases lay in between. CDR3 in DNA: TGTGCCAGTAGTATTTATTCCAGGGGACGGGATACGCAGTATTTT. Translation gives CASSIYSRGRDTQYF.

The rearrangement uses TRBV5-1 and TRBJ2-1; D is uncertain. The germline V gene encodes CDR1 SGHRS and CDR2 YFSETQ. V gave up 4 bases and J gave up 6 bases, with 23 bases separating them. The length of the CDR3 is 17 residues. CDR3 nucleotides: TGCGCCAGCAGCGGTGGACCGCTACTGTCTGTGAGCAATGAGCAGTTCTTC. It codes for CASSGGPLLSVSNEQFF.

The rearrangement links TRBV6-5 to TRBJ2-7; a possible D gene is TRBD1 (6 bases). V lost 5 bases and J lost 3, with 11 bases in between. Germline values: CDR1 MNHEY, CDR2 SVGAGI. The CDR3 covers 13 residues. DNA for the CDR3: TGTGCCAGCAGTGACAGGCCCATCTACGAGCAGTACTTC. Its protein is CASSDRPIYEQYF.

This clone has a handful of counts. The chain employs TRBV12-2 and TRBJ2-3; TRBD2 is the table's D call, not checked against the DNA. TRBV12-2 is reported as a pseudogene. The CDR3 has 17 amino acids. Here the CDR3 reads CASRSPGLAALTDTQYF. CDR3 nucleotide sequence: TGTGCAAGTCGCTCTCCGGGACTAGCAGCTCTCACAGATACGCAGTATTTT.

The chain recombines TRBV7-2 with TRBJ1-2; D unresolved. The CDR3 extends over 13 amino acids. V was trimmed by 5 bases and J by 3 bases, leaving 10 bases between them. The germline gives CDR1 SGHTA, CDR2 FQGNSA. CDR3 loop: CASSINSDYGYTF. The CDR3 DNA sequence: TGTGCCAGCAGCATCAACAGCGACTATGGCTACACCTTC. The full variable domain, its missing parts supplied by reference TRBV7-2 and TRBJ1-2, is GAGVSQSPSNKVTEKGKDVELRCDPISGHTALYWYRQSLGQGLEFLIYFQGNSAPDKSGLPSDRFSAERTGGSVSTLTIQRTQQEDSAVYLCASSINSDYGYTFGSGTRLTVV.